Sequencing of this T cell receptor beta chain was carried out in a study of T cell repertoires in cytomegalovirus infection (dated by TCRdb to the late 2010s). For the study in its entirety: Alongside well-studied HLA-B-restricted epitopes, the peptide stimulations were aimed at recently identified HLA-C-restricted CMV epitopes, whose presentation resists viral immunomodulation. Donor HLA type was relevant to the analysis, as public TCR beta signatures indicated carriage of CMV infection together with the matching HLA type. Overall study results and their limits: In the ex vivo response, HLA-C-restricted CMV-specific TCR beta clonotypes were dominant, and in two of eight donors the single most frequent clonotype came from this HLA-C-restricted group. In both this cohort and an independent roughly 400-donor cohort, the cumulative frequency of public TCR beta family members distinguished carriers of CMV infection plus the relevant HLA type.

The instrument was an Illumina HiSeq 1500. TCRdb itself trimmed the public reads at Q25 with fastp, ran MiXCR and retained productive beta chains. Every entry covers one CDR3 protein and lists the most common genes and DNA from its rows. Within this sample are some 940,000 distinct CDR3 sequences, with around 32% of them counted one time only. The ten biggest clones cover over 13% of the sample. The CDR3 goes from the cysteine to the phenylalanine over 12 residues. Only the CDR3 region is kept as DNA, spanning 36 bases read in frame from base 1. CDR1 is given as SGHTA and CDR2 as FQGNSA, both from the germline V gene. At the junction V is shortened by 5 bases and J by 5 bases, with 9 bases in between. This clonotype was seen ten or more times. It lacks a known antigen. Per-nucleotide qualities are absent, and no much larger clonotype sits a single base away. Reading the label with the study, this specimen's treatment or condition is: in vitro stimulation with specific CMV peptide epitopes to enrich CMV-specific T cells.

This receptor was obtained from a human donor in good health (CMV status not recorded). Some clones in this sample may be carry-over from other donors' samples. The material sequenced was cultured CD8+ T cells from PBMCs, taken from culture after CMV antigen stimulation. The chain links TRBV7-2 with TRBJ2-5, with TRBD2 perhaps the D gene, on 5 matching bases. The base sequence is TGTGCCAGCAGCCCAGGACTGGAGACCCAGTACTTC. It translates as CASSPGLETQYF.